This passage covers 26 T cell receptor beta chains from one sample sequenced in a study of T cell responses to AZD1222 COVID-19 vaccine. Using immunoSEQ multiplex PCR, the repertoire was profiled, and TCRdb retains in-frame clones only, with some absent. The sample includes some 150,000 clones, roughly 92% of them seen just once. The input for sequencing was peripheral blood, taken on day 0 of AZD1222 vaccination. These receptors were obtained from an adult in good health.

The chain combines TRBV6-1 with TRBJ1-4; D perhaps matches TRBD1 (6 bases). The CDR3 totals 17 residues. Trimming took off 0 bases at V and 0 bases at J, with 11 bases between the two ends. CDR1 and CDR2 (germline): MNHNS, SASEGT. The CDR3 region has the DNA TGTGCCAGCAGTGAAGCTCCAGGGGCAGCAACTAATGAAAAACTGTTTTTT. Translating gives CASSEAPGAATNEKLFF.

The chain couples TRBV18 to TRBJ1-2; D unclear. V lost 0 bases, J lost 3 bases, and 8 bases lay in between. The CDR3 has 14 residues. Germline CDR1 reads KGHSH; CDR2 reads LQKENI. The CDR3 reads CASSPPSYDYGYTF. The CDR3 DNA reads as TGTGCCAGCTCACCACCGAGCTACGACTATGGCTACACCTTC.

This chain links TRBV5-1 with TRBJ2-1, with 10 nucleotides matching TRBD1. With 5 bases clipped from V and 7 bases from J, the junction kept 6 bases outside the gene matches. Germline CDR1 reads SGHRS; CDR2 reads YFSETQ. This CDR3 has 14 amino acids. The DNA for the CDR3 is TGCGCCAGCAGTCCCGGGACAGGGGAGAATGAGCAGTTCTTC. Amino acids: CASSPGTGENEQFF. Drawing the rest from reference TRBV5-1 and TRBJ2-1, the complete variable domain is KAGVTQTPRYLIKTRGQQVTLSCSPISGHRSVSWYQQTPGQGLQFLFEYFSETQRNKGNFPGRFSGRQFSNSRSEMNVSTLELGDSALYLCASSPGTGENEQFFGPGTRLTVL.

This chain connects TRBV2 to TRBJ2-5, with 9 positions matching TRBD2. The germline CDR1 and CDR2 sequences are SNHLY and FYNNEI. V dropped 9 bases and J dropped 7; count of bases not matched to a gene: 9. The CDR3 is made up of 13 amino acids. The CDR3 sequence is CARRASGDGTQYF. The CDR3 nucleotides are TGTGCCAGGAGGGCTAGCGGGGACGGGACCCAGTACTTC. Drawing the rest from reference TRBV2 and TRBJ2-5, the complete variable domain is EPEVTQTPSHQVTQMGQEVILRCVPISNHLYFYWYRQILGQKVEFLVSFYNNEISEKSEIFDDQFSVERPDGSNFTLKIRSTKLEDSAMYFCARRASGDGTQYFGPGTRLLVL.

The rearrangement uses TRBV3-1 (or the pseudogene TRBV3-2) and TRBJ1-6, with TRBD1 as a possible D gene (6 bases). Trimming removed 5 bases from V and 9 bases from J, with 20 bases in between. CDR3 size: 16 residues. The germline CDR1 and CDR2 sequences are LGHDT and YNNKEL (reference sequence). This CDR3 is CASSERGLGKISPLHF. DNA for the CDR3: TGTGCCAGCAGCGAAAGGGGGTTGGGGAAAATTTCACCCCTCCACTTT.

The gene calls are TRBV19 and TRBJ1-3; D might be TRBD1 (5 bases). The germline CDR1 and CDR2 sequences are LNHDA and SQIVND (reference sequence). CDR3 length equals 14 residues. CDR3 in DNA: TGTGGTTCCGGGACCGCGGACTCTGGAAACACCATATATTTT. Protein product: CGSGTADSGNTIYF.

The genes are TRBV2 and TRBJ2-2; no reliable D call. Trimming cost V 3 bases and J 6 bases, with 14 bases left between them. Germline loops: CDR1 SNHLY, CDR2 FYNNEI. The CDR3 length is 15 residues. For the CDR3, the DNA is TGTGCCAGCAGTGAGGGGTCAAGTTTCGCCGGGGAGCTGTTTTTT. Amino acids: CASSEGSSFAGELFF.

This chain joins TRBV6-5 and TRBJ1-5; the D is unclear. The CDR3 sequence is 15 residues long. Trimming left V 5 bases short and J 2 bases short, with 13 bases between. The germline V gene encodes CDR1 MNHEY and CDR2 SVGAGI. This chain's CDR3 is CASSRDTHGNQPQHF. DNA for the CDR3: TGTGCCAGCAGTCGAGACACGCACGGCAATCAGCCCCAGCATTTT.

The V and J genes are TRBV7-2 and TRBJ1-5, with no clear D. Between the trimmed V and J ends, which lost 1 base and 3 bases, there was a span of 10 bases. Per germline, CDR1 SGHTA and CDR2 FQGNSA. CDR3 length: 15 amino acids. The CDR3 coding sequence is TGTGCCAGCAGCTTAGAGGGCAGAAACAATCAGCCCCAGCATTTT. Translated: CASSLEGRNNQPQHF.

The gene calls are TRBV28 and TRBJ1-1, with D unclear. CDR3 length equals 12 residues. Per the germline V gene, CDR1 is MDHEN and CDR2 is SYDVKM. V shed 2 bases and J shed 2 bases, with 3 bases lying between them. The CDR3 nucleotides read TGTGCCAGCAGTTTAACAAACACTGAAGCTTTCTTT. It translates to CASSLTNTEAFF.

The chain employs TRBV24-1 and TRBJ2-1, with D tentatively TRBD2 (5 bases). CDR3 size: 12 residues. Germline V CDR1 and CDR2: KGHDR, SFDVKD. V lost 2 bases and J lost 7, with 5 bases in between. The CDR3 nucleotides are TGTGCCACCAGTGATTGGAGGAATGAGCAGTTCTTC. Its translation is CATSDWRNEQFF.

In this sample, this clone turned up once. V gene TRBV5-3 combines with J gene TRBJ1-1; 9 bases fit TRBD1. TRBV5-3 is given ORF status, its function remaining uncertain. The CDR3 has 15 amino acids. The V gene end was trimmed by 3 bases and the J gene end by 5 bases; junction bases not matched to a gene: 8. CDR3 nucleotides: TGTGCCAGAAGCTACCGGACAGGGGTAAGTACTGAAGCTTTCTTT. It translates to CARSYRTGVSTEAFF.

Comment on this clone: Its ends do not fully match the called genes, so a read error is possible. CDR3 sequence reads: CSVEAGGYGYTF. Here the CDR3 DNA reads TGCAGCGTGGAAGCGGGAGGCTATGGCTACACCTTC. V and J are TRBV29-1 and TRBJ1-2; D not certain. CDR1 SQVTM and CDR2 ANQGSEA come from the germline V gene. The CDR3 is 12 amino acids.

This chain connects TRBV6-6 to TRBJ2-7; 7 nucleotides agree with TRBD2. Germline CDR1 reads MNHNY; CDR2 reads SVGAGI (reference sequence). V trimming: 7 bases; J trimming: 6 bases; junction bases outside the gene matches: 15. CDR3 length: 15 residues. The chain's CDR3 is CASISGLGRLSEQYV. The CDR3 DNA reads TGTGCCAGCATTTCAGGACTAGGGAGGTTGTCCGAGCAGTACGTC.

The chain recombines TRBV4-2 with TRBJ1-1; 7 nucleotides match TRBD1. The CDR3 loop spans 16 amino acids. Germline CDR1 LGHNA, CDR2 YNFKEQ. V shed 0 bases and J 6 bases; nucleotides not matched to a gene: 10. The CDR3 bases are TGTGCCAGCAGCCAAGATAGGACAGGTTTTAGGGCTGAAGCTTTCTTT. Its translation is CASSQDRTGFRAEAFF.

The V gene is TRBV11-2, the J gene TRBJ2-7, with D perhaps TRBD2 (5 bases). Germline values: CDR1 SGHAT, CDR2 FQNNGV. CDR3 length equals 15 residues. V was trimmed by 2 bases and J by 3 bases, leaving 14 bases between them. CDR3 sequence (DNA): TGTGCCAGCAGCTTATCCCCCCCGGGGTACTACGAGCAGTACGTC. It encodes CASSLSPPGYYEQYV.

The rearrangement joins TRBV27 to TRBJ1-1; no clear D. V lost 5 bases to trimming and J lost 2 bases, with 9 bases between them. In germline, CDR1 is MNHEY, CDR2 SMNVEV (reference sequence). This CDR3 is built from 13 residues. CDR3 nucleotide sequence: TGTGCCAGCAGTCCCATCTTTAACACTGAAGCTTTCTTT. It encodes CASSPIFNTEAFF.

V gene TRBV7-3 combines with J gene TRBJ2-1; no definite D call. The CDR3 sequence is 16 residues long. Germline CDR1 is SGHTA and CDR2 is FQGTGA. Trimming cost V 4 bases and J 0 bases, with 13 bases left between them. The CDR3 DNA reads as TGTGCCAGCAGCTCACAGACTGGATCCTCCTACAATGAGCAGTTCTTC. This gives the protein CASSSQTGSSYNEQFF.

V and J are TRBV7-8 and TRBJ2-2; D is unresolved. V lost 4 bases and J lost 4, with 10 bases in between. CDR3 length equals 14 residues. Germline lookup yields CDR1 SGHVS and CDR2 FQNEAQ. The DNA of the CDR3 is TGTGCCAGCAGCTGGGGTGCTATCACCGGGGAGCTGTTTTTT. Amino acid sequence: CASSWGAITGELFF. Using reference TRBV7-8 and TRBJ2-2 for the parts outside the CDR3, the full variable domain is GAGVSQSPRYKVAKRGQDVALRCDPISGHVSLFWYQQALGQGPEFLTYFQNEAQLDKSGLPSDRFFAERPEGSVSTLKIQRTQQEDSAVYLCASSWGAITGELFFGEGSRLTVL.

A word on this clone: Other DNA sequences within the sample encode an identical CDR3. The gene calls are TRBV19 and TRBJ1-2; 8 bases align to TRBD1. The V segment lost 4 bases and the J segment 1 base; nucleotides outside the gene matches: 2. The V gene's germline CDR1 is LNHDA and CDR2 SQIVND (reference sequence). This CDR3 contains 14 residues. Here the CDR3 DNA reads TGTGCCAGTAGTACTACAGGGGGTAACTATGGCTACACCTTC. It is translated as CASSTTGGNYGYTF. Filled out from reference TRBV19 and TRBJ1-2, the complete variable domain reads DGGITQSPKYLFRKEGQNVTLSCEQNLNHDAMYWYRQDPGQGLRLIYYSQIVNDFQKGDIAEGYSVSREKKESFPLTVTSAQKNPTAFYLCASSTTGGNYGYTFGSGTRLTVV.

The genes are TRBV30 and TRBJ2-5; D gene unclear. CDR1 is GTSNPN, CDR2 SVGIG, per germline (reference sequence). This CDR3 contains 12 residues. Trimming pared 4 bases from V and 1 base from J, leaving 7 bases between. The CDR3 DNA reads as TGTGCCTGGAACCTAGGCCAAGAGACCCAGTACTTC. Amino acids: CAWNLGQETQYF.

The chain uses TRBV7-9 and TRBJ2-3; TRBD1 agrees at 7 bases. Germline CDR1 is SEHNR and CDR2 is FQNEAQ (reference sequence). Germline trimming cut 5 bases from V and 7 bases from J; bases unmatched to any gene: 9. The CDR3 is made up of 14 amino acids. The DNA for the CDR3 is TGTGCCAGCAGCCTGGGGACAGAGGGGCATACGCAGTATTTT. It encodes CASSLGTEGHTQYF.

The V and J genes are TRBV7-2 and TRBJ1-6; D may be TRBD1 (6 bases). V was clipped by 5 bases and J by 10 bases, with 18 bases between them. The CDR3 length is 15 residues. Germline loops: CDR1 SGHTA, CDR2 FQGNSA. Here the CDR3 DNA reads TGTGCCAGCAGCCAACAGGGAGTAGGCGGGTCACCCCTCCACTTT. It is translated as CASSQQGVGGSPLHF.

The V and J genes are TRBV4-1 and TRBJ1-5; D call uncertain. The CDR3 length is 14 residues. Germline V lookup: CDR1 MGHRA, CDR2 YSYEKL. V shed 0 bases and J shed 8 bases, with 11 bases lying between them. CDR3 residues: CASSQDAGREPQHF. As DNA, the CDR3 is TGCGCCAGCAGCCAAGATGCCGGGCGGGAGCCCCAGCATTTT.

V usage is TRBV19 and J usage is TRBJ1-4; D remains ambiguous. Deletions cut 5 bases from V and 0 bases from J, with 13 bases between. Germline CDR1 reads LNHDA; CDR2 reads SQIVND (reference sequence). CDR3 size: 16 residues. CDR3 protein: CASSPLPSTTNEKLFF. For the CDR3, the DNA is TGTGCCAGTAGTCCTCTCCCTAGCACAACTAATGAAAAACTGTTTTTT.

The chain has TRBV3-1 (or the pseudogene TRBV3-2) and TRBJ2-5; 7 bases agree with TRBD2. The CDR3 is 16 amino acids. V lost 4 bases and J lost 7; bases outside the gene matches: 15. From germline, CDR1 is LGHDT and CDR2 YNNKEL (reference sequence). CDR3 loop: CASSPGGRASSGTQYF. The CDR3 DNA follows: TGTGCCAGCAGCCCTGGAGGGCGGGCCTCTAGCGGGACCCAGTACTTC.